This record concerns one T cell receptor (beta chain) sequence. What it binds is not known. This specimen belongs to a study of T cells in localized non-small cell lung cancer. Findings of the study overall: Heterogeneity within the tumor remains possible, as just one region underwent sequencing. Peak T cell clonality was found in uninvolved adjacent lung, exceeding tumor.

The germline V and J ends were trimmed by 3 bases and 2 bases, with 13 bases remaining between them. Germline V CDR1 and CDR2: SGHNT, YENEEA. The CDR3 contains 15 residues. Clones were sequenced by immunoSEQ multiplex PCR, and TCRdb holds only the in-frame ones, with some missing. Among some 6,000 clones listed, approximately 40% were seen once. The sample was lung tumor tissue, taken before any cancer treatment. The chain employs TRBV11-3 and TRBJ2-5, with a weak D call TRBD2 (5 bases). This sequence originates from a woman aged 40-70 years with stage II squamous cell lung carcinoma. CDR3 loop: CASSLKGDRQETQYF. The DNA for the CDR3 is TGTGCCAGCAGCTTGAAGGGAGATAGGCAAGAGACCCAGTACTTC.